The entry below describes one T cell receptor beta chain. Antigen specificity is unknown. The V end lost 2 bases, the J end lost 6 bases, and 14 bases lay between the germline ends. Germline values: CDR1 SGHTA, CDR2 FQGNSA. This CDR3 is built from 16 residues. This specimen comes from a study of blood T cells in healthy people across ages. Isolation recovered at least 7 million PBMCs from every sample. PCR was performed a second time for about 7 to 11 cycles using a sample-barcoded 5' primer and a J-beta primer mix. TCRdb re-analysed the 5' RACE reads in MiXCR, keeping a single row per CDR3 protein. Among 780,000 or so distinct CDR3 sequences, more than 55% were seen once, and the ten largest hold 20% to 30%. The study's findings and limits: In older individuals, TCR beta diversity per million T cells was lower, falling roughly linearly with age.

This receptor was identified in a man in his forties in good health. The specimen sequenced was blood. The chain has TRBV7-2 and TRBJ1-6; unclear D gene. CDR3 region: CASSLMATVPNSPLHF. The CDR3 coding sequence is TGTGCCAGCAGCTTAATGGCCACAGTCCCTAATTCACCCCTCCACTTT.